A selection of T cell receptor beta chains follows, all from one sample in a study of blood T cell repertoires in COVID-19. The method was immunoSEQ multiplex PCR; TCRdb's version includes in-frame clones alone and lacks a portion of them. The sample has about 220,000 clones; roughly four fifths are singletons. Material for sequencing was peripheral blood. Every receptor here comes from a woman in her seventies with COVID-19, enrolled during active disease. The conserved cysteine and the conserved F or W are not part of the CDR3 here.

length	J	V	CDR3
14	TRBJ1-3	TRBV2	ASSLKVQGSGNTIY
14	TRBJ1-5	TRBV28	ASRPPGQGGNQPQH
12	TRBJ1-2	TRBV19	ASSYRGPNYGYT
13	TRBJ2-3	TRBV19	ASSSGRLGGDTQY
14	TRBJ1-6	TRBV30	AWSVGQTSRGSPLH
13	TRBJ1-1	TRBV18	ASSPSGQSNTEAF
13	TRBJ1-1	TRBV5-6	ASSLLGQGRTEAF
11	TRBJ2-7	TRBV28	ASSLAGAGEQY
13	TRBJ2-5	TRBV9	ASSLQTGPGETQY
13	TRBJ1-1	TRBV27	ASSLDDTGGTEAF
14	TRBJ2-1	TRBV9	ASSASGRETYNEQF
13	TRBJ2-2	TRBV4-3	ASSQDPLAGRRLF
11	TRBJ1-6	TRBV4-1	ASSLEENSPLH
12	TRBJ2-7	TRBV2	ASSLTSRTYEQY
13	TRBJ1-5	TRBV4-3	ASSQEEASGQPQH
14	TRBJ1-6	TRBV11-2	ASSAARTTSNSPLH
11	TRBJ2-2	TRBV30	AWSVQGSGELF
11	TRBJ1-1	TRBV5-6	ASSVRVNTEAF